The present entry profiles one TCR beta chain with its context. The PCR employed 60 Vbeta primers together with 13 Jbeta primers. Sequencing was performed with immunoSEQ multiplex PCR; in TCRdb, only in-frame clones are kept and a portion is missing. The data contain under 200,000 clones, less than 85% of them seen just once; the ten biggest clones take up more than 5.5%. The entry originates in a study of cytomegalovirus exposure and HLA in healthy donors. Germline-derived CDR1 and CDR2 are LGHNA and YSLEER. V trimming: 0 bases; J trimming: 8 bases; junction bases outside the gene matches: 6. CDR3 length equals 15 residues.

The sequence came from a man aged 35 to 55 in good health and CMV-seronegative. The specimen sequenced was PBMCs. The gene calls are TRBV4-3 and TRBJ2-2; 7 bases match TRBD2. CDR3 in amino acids: CASSQDRAGEGELFF. In DNA, the CDR3 is TGCGCCAGCAGCCAAGATCGGGCGGGAGAGGGGGAGCTGTTTTTT.